The 7 T cell receptor beta chains given below trace back to one sample, sequenced in a study of cytomegalovirus exposure and HLA in healthy donors. TCRdb's table, derived via immunoSEQ multiplex PCR, lists solely in-frame clones and lacks some. The data hold nearly 80,000 clones, with roughly 93% observed a single time. The material sequenced was PBMCs. All receptors derive from a woman in her thirties in good health and CMV-seronegative.

The V and J genes are TRBV5-1 and TRBJ1-6; no reliable D call. The CDR3 sequence is 13 residues long. Per germline, CDR1 SGHRS and CDR2 YFSETQ. The V end was cut by 5 bases, the J end by 5 bases, with 8 bases between. Written as DNA, the CDR3 is TGCGCCAGCAGGGCCCAGAATAATTCACCCCTCCACTTT. Translating it yields CASRAQNNSPLHF.

This chain connects TRBV11-2 to TRBJ2-5; TRBD2 aligns across 13 bases. Looked up from germline, CDR1 is SGHAT and CDR2 is FQNNGV. V shed 5 bases and J 3 bases; nucleotides not matched to a gene: 12. The CDR3 extends over 18 amino acids. Written as DNA, the CDR3 is TGTGCCAGCAGCCCCGGGGGGCGACTAGCGGGAGGCGAAGAGACCCAGTACTTC. Translated: CASSPGGRLAGGEETQYF. Looking up the rest from reference TRBV11-2 and TRBJ2-5 gives the full variable domain: EAGVAQSPRYKIIEKRQSVAFWCNPISGHATLYWYQQILGQGPKLLIQFQNNGVVDDSQLPKDRFSAERLKGVDSTLKIQPAKLEDSAVYLCASSPGGRLAGGEETQYFGPGTRLLVL.

This chain connects TRBV5-1 to TRBJ1-1; 8 nucleotides align to TRBD1. Germline V gene lookup returns CDR1 SGHRS and CDR2 YFSETQ. Unmatched junction bases numbered 2, after V lost 3 bases and J lost 1 base. This CDR3 is 14 amino acids long. CDR3 sequence: CASSWGTGNTEAFF. The CDR3 DNA sequence: TGCGCCAGCAGCTGGGGGACAGGGAACACTGAAGCTTTCTTT.

The V gene is TRBV9, the J gene TRBJ2-3, with 8 bases lining up with TRBD1. Losses at the gene ends were 4 bases for V and 3 bases for J; bases not matched to a gene: 10. Looked up from germline, CDR1 is SGDLS and CDR2 is YYNGEE. The length of the CDR3 is 16 residues. The CDR3 loop is CASSPLEDRVTDTQYF. The CDR3, as DNA: TGTGCCAGCAGCCCCTTGGAGGACAGGGTTACAGATACGCAGTATTTT.

The V and J genes are TRBV25-1 and TRBJ2-2; D possibly corresponds to TRBD2 (6 bases). The germline CDR1 and CDR2 sequences are MGHDK and SYGVNS. Trimming cost V 3 bases and J 5 bases, with 13 bases left between them. This CDR3 has 15 amino acids. CDR3 sequence: CASSEAGLVTGELFF. The CDR3 nucleotides read TGTGCCAGCAGTGAGGCGGGGCTGGTAACCGGGGAGCTGTTTTTT.

This chain uses TRBV4-3 with TRBJ1-2; tentatively, D is TRBD1 (5 bases). This CDR3 comprises 15 residues. Germline V gives CDR1 LGHNA, CDR2 YSLEER. Trimming shortened V by 0 bases and J by 5 bases, and 13 bases separated the two germline ends. The CDR3 DNA is TGCGCCAGCAGCCAAGATCCCCAGGGTTCGTATGGCTACACCTTC. This sequence encodes CASSQDPQGSYGYTF.

V is TRBV6-5 and J is TRBJ1-6; no reliable D call. Trimming removed 6 bases from V and 7 bases from J, with 16 bases in between. From germline, CDR1 is MNHEY and CDR2 SVGAGI. The CDR3 sequence is 15 residues long. CDR3 sequence: CASSSVRGLNSPLHF. The CDR3 region has the DNA TGTGCCAGCAGCTCAGTCAGAGGTTTGAATTCACCCCTCCACTTT.